These 5 T cell receptor beta chains originate from one sample sequenced in a study of neurological immune-mediated disorders. Each CDR3 protein gets one entry after TCRdb re-called the 5' RACE reads with MiXCR. The sample records about 80,000 distinct CDR3 sequences, around 4% being singletons. Time point here: longitudinal time-point 3. The sample consisted of PBMCs. The source of these receptors is a woman aged 55-70 years with multiple sclerosis.

This clonotype was observed at least ten times. A read error may produce the germline difference seen at one junction end. The genes are TRBV7-9 and TRBJ2-1; 9 bases are a match to TRBD1. The CDR3 consists of 12 residues. Germline V lookup: CDR1 SEHNR, CDR2 FQNEAQ (reference sequence). CDR3 nucleotides: TGTGCCAGCAGCTTCCGGGACAGGGCTCATGCCTTC. This gives the protein CASSFRDRAHAF.

Ten or more counts support this clonotype. The rearrangement joins TRBV11-1 to TRBJ2-7; no definite D call. V was shortened by 5 bases and J by 1 base, with 9 bases between the two germline ends. CDR1 is SGHAT, CDR2 FQDESV, per germline (reference sequence). This CDR3 has 13 residues. For the CDR3, the DNA is TGTGCCAGCAGCCGGCCGGCATCCTACGAGCAGTACTTC. Its protein is CASSRPASYEQYF.

This clonotype was counted at least ten times. The chain links TRBV6-5 to TRBJ2-1; D gene uncertain. Germline V lookup: CDR1 MNHEY, CDR2 SVGAGI. This CDR3 has 18 residues. The V gene lost 5 bases and the J gene lost 1 base, with 21 bases spanning the gap. CDR3 in amino acids: CASSHRLAGTRSYNEQFF. The CDR3 DNA reads TGTGCCAGCAGTCACCGATTGGCAGGAACGAGGTCCTACAATGAGCAGTTCTTC.

This clonotype was recorded at least ten times. V and J are TRBV12-3 or TRBV12-4 and TRBJ1-1; D call uncertain. The CDR3 runs 14 residues. Trimming left V 3 bases short and J 1 base short, with 9 bases between. The CDR3 spells CASSFNSGNTEAFF. The CDR3, as DNA: TGTGCCAGCAGTTTTAATTCAGGGAACACTGAAGCTTTCTTT.

This clonotype was picked up many times. The chain is built from TRBV18 and TRBJ1-5; D remains ambiguous. Trimming pared 3 bases from V and 3 bases from J, leaving 12 bases between. The CDR3 covers 15 residues. Germline loops: CDR1 KGHSH, CDR2 LQKENI. The CDR3 is CASSPSGPNNQPQHF. The CDR3 nucleotides are TGTGCCAGCTCACCCTCAGGCCCGAACAATCAGCCCCAGCATTTT.